This T cell receptor beta chain was profiled in a study of shared clonotypes between healthy human individuals. Clones were sequenced by immunoSEQ multiplex PCR, and TCRdb holds only the in-frame ones, with some missing. The sample holds about 380,000 clones, approximately 97% seen once. The V and J ends lost 0 bases and 4 bases, in that order; junction bases with no gene match: 2. This CDR3 has 14 amino acids. Germline V lookup: CDR1 MNHEY, CDR2 SMNVEV (reference sequence). The chain combines TRBV27 with TRBJ2-7; 8 nucleotides align to TRBD2. Sequenced: memory CD8+ T cells sorted from blood. Subset here: CD45RO+ cells pooled with CCR7-negative TemRA cells. The sequence derives from a man aged 25 to 40 in good health. The CDR3 sequence: CASSLSGTSYEQYF. The DNA of the CDR3 is TGTGCCAGCAGTTTATCGGGGACTAGTTACGAGCAGTACTTC.